Listed below are T cell receptor beta chains from one sample, sequenced in a study of post-analysis software for immune sequencing data. TCRdb fed the PCR reads into MiXCR, producing one record per CDR3 protein. The data contain about 160,000 distinct CDR3 sequences, 36% of them singletons. The input for sequencing was blood, taken after autologous hematopoietic stem cell transplantation. The source of these receptors is a girl under 18 with multiple sclerosis. The conserved cysteine and the conserved F or W are not part of the CDR3 here. The D gene is left open where the match is weak.

d_gene	v_gene	j_gene	CDR3aa
TRBD2	TRBV5-1	TRBJ2-1	ASSLFAGGYEQF
-	TRBV20-1	TRBJ1-2	SAGRTDGYT
TRBD1	TRBV7-3	TRBJ2-5	ASSSRDRVETQY
TRBD2	TRBV7-2	TRBJ2-1	ASRLGLAGANEQF
TRBD2	TRBV24-1	TRBJ2-1	ATSDLSGSSYNEQF
TRBD1	TRBV20-1	TRBJ1-2	SARTGADYGYT
TRBD1	TRBV28	TRBJ2-5	ASSFGTGDQETQY
-	TRBV28	TRBJ1-5	ASSRIQGHQPQH
-	TRBV7-6	TRBJ2-5	ASSRGGVETQY
-	TRBV19	TRBJ2-1	ASTIGLGNEQF
-	TRBV7-3	TRBJ2-3	ASSLIPGDTQY
-	TRBV24-1	TRBJ2-3	ATSDLRDATKGADTQY
-	TRBV24-1	TRBJ2-3	VTSDWRKADTQY
-	TRBV12-3/TRBV12-4	TRBJ2-1	ASSSELAPQF
-	TRBV20-1	-	SYRNQGSYEQY
TRBD1	TRBV4-3	TRBJ1-6	ASSQVQGAGNSPLH
-	TRBV4-1	TRBJ1-6	ASSQDQGSSYNSPLH
-	TRBV30	TRBJ1-1	AWSIENRNTEAF
TRBD1	TRBV5-1	TRBJ2-7	ASSITGGSYEQY
-	TRBV12-3/TRBV12-4	TRBJ2-5	ASSPPGGRQETQY
TRBD1	TRBV7-2	TRBJ1-2	ASSLIEQGRNYGYT
TRBD1	TRBV29-1	TRBJ1-2	SVRQTGLSGYT
-	TRBV27	TRBJ2-2	ASSGTREFTGELF
-	TRBV7-2	TRBJ2-7	ASSQIYEQY
-	TRBV24-1	TRBJ2-1	ATSDVQGRLNEQF
TRBD2	TRBV4-2	TRBJ2-3	ASSQRVAGDTTDTQY
-	TRBV20-1	TRBJ2-3	SANAAESTDTQY
TRBD2	TRBV12-3/TRBV12-4	TRBJ2-1	ASSNGRGSYNEQF
-	TRBV27	TRBJ1-6	ASSPRDSRFNSPLH
TRBD2	TRBV20-1	TRBJ2-1	SAPPSGRPHEQF
-	TRBV2	TRBJ2-2	ASSETTWNTGELF
-	TRBV27	TRBJ1-2	ASRLGGGYT
TRBD2	TRBV7-3	TRBJ2-1	ASSLTGGRGSYNEQF
-	TRBV20-1	TRBJ2-5	SARSGGGQETQY
TRBD2	TRBV20-1	TRBJ2-3	SGHPLLAGDRDTQY
-	TRBV5-1	TRBJ2-2	ASSPDLSPTGERF
-	TRBV12-3/TRBV12-4	-	ASGVREFETQY
-	TRBV20-1	TRBJ2-1	SALTRTSSYNEQF
-	TRBV5-4	-	ASSPASRVLGEQY
-	TRBV9	TRBJ2-1	ASSVEGTLNNEQF
TRBD2	TRBV4-3	TRBJ2-1	ASSQDVISGRASVTYNEQF
-	TRBV5-1	TRBJ2-5	ASSSGLQETQY
-	TRBV11-2	TRBJ2-7	ASSLDTGSYEQY
-	TRBV3-1	TRBJ2-1	ASSQRREQF
TRBD1	TRBV6-5	TRBJ1-2	ASRRVGGAGNYGYT
TRBD2	TRBV7-9	TRBJ2-1	ASSFTSGRPGNNEQF
-	TRBV5-1	TRBJ2-2	VSSLYTANTGELF